The T cell receptor beta chain under discussion was sequenced for a study of OX40 agonist ivuxolimab in advanced cancers. On the study more broadly: Three patients got partial responses; one had hepatocellular carcinoma and two had cutaneous melanoma.

Profiling relied on immunoSEQ multiplex PCR, and the TCRdb table lists in-frame clones only, not all of them. This sample yields around 42,000 clones, of which approximately 90% are seen a single time; roughly 25% belongs to the top ten. For this clone: Its antigen is as yet unknown.

Findings of the study overall: More expanded clones were seen, on average, in CD8+ T cells than in CD4+.

The CDR3 totals 13 residues. Germline V CDR1 and CDR2: MNHEY, SMNVEV (reference sequence). Trimming removed 6 bases at V and 2 bases at J, with 10 bases between. V gene TRBV27 combines with J gene TRBJ1-2; D not resolved. The receptor was isolated from an adult with an advanced solid tumor such as melanoma, head and neck, liver or kidney cancer. The material sequenced was CD4+ or CD8+ T cells sorted from blood, taken in a trial of the OX40 agonist ivuxolimab. In nucleotides, the CDR3 is TGTGCCAGCAGCCCTCAAAGAAACTATGGCTACACCTTC. Translation: CASSPQRNYGYTF.